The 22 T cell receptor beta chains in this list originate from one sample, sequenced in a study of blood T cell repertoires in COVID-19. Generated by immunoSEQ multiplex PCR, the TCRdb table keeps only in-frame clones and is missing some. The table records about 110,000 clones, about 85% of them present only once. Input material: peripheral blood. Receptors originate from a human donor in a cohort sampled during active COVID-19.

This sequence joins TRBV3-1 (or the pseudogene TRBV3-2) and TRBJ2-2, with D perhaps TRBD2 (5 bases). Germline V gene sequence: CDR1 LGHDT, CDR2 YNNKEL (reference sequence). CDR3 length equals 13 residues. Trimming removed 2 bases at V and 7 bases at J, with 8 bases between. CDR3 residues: CASSQSEVGELFF. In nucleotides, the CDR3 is TGTGCCAGCAGCCAATCGGAGGTCGGGGAGCTGTTTTTT.

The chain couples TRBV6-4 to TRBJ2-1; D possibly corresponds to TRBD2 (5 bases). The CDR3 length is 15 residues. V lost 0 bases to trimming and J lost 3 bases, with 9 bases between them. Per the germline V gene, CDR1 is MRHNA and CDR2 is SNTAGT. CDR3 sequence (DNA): TGTGCCAGCAGTGACTCTGGGAGTGGCTACAATGAGCAGTTCTTC. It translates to CASSDSGSGYNEQFF.

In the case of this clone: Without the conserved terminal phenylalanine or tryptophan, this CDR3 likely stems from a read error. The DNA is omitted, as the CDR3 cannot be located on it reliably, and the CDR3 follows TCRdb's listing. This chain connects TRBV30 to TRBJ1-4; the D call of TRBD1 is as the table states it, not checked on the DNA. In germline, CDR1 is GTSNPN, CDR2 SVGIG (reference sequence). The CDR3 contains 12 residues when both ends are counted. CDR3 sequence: CAWSRDRGTVFM.

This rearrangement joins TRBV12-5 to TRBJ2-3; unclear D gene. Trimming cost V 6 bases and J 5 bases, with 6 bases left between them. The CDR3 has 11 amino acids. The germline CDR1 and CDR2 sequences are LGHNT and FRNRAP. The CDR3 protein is CASGLVDTQYF. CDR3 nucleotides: TGTGCTAGTGGCCTCGTAGATACGCAGTATTTT.

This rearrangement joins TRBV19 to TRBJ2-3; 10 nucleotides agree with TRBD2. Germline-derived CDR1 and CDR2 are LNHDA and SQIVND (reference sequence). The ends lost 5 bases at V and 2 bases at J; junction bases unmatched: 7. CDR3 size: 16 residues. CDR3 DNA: TGTGCCAGTAGTGTCCTGACTAGCGGGTACACAGATACGCAGTATTTT. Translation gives CASSVLTSGYTDTQYF.

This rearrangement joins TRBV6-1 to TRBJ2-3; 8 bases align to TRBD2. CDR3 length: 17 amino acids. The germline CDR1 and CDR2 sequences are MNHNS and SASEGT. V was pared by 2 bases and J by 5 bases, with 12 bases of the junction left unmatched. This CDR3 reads CASSEKFLAGTRDTQYF. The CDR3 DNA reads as TGTGCCAGCAGTGAAAAGTTTTTAGCGGGAACGCGAGATACGCAGTATTTT.

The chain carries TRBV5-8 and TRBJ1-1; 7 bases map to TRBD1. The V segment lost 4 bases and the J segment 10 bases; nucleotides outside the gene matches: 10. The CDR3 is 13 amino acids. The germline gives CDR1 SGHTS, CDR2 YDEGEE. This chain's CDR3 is CASSRGGTGAAFF. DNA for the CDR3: TGTGCCAGCAGCCGGGGAGGAACAGGGGCAGCTTTCTTT.

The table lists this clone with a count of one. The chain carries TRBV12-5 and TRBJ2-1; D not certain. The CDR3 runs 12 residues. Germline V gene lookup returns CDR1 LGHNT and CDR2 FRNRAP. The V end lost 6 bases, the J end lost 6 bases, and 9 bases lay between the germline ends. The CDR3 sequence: CASGDWSNEQFF. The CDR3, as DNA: TGTGCTAGTGGAGATTGGAGCAATGAGCAGTTCTTC.

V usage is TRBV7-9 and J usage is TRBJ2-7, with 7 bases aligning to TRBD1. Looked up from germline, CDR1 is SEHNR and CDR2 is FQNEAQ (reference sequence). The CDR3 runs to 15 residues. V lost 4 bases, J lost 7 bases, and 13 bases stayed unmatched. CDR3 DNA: TGTGCCAGCAGCTATCGGACAGGACTCTACGTAGAGCAGTACTTC. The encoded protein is CASSYRTGLYVEQYF. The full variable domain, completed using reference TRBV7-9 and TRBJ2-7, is DTGVSQNPRHKITKRGQNVTFRCDPISEHNRLYWYRQTLGQGPEFLTYFQNEAQLEKSRLLSDRFSAERPKGSFSTLEIQRTEQGDSAMYLCASSYRTGLYVEQYFGPGTRLTVT.

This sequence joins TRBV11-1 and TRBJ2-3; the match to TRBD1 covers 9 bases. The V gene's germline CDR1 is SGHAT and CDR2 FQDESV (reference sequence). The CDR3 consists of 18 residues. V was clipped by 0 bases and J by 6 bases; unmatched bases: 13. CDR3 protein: CASSLARSLGQGGDTQYF. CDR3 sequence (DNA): TGTGCCAGCAGCTTAGCGCGGTCTCTGGGACAGGGAGGTGATACGCAGTATTTT.

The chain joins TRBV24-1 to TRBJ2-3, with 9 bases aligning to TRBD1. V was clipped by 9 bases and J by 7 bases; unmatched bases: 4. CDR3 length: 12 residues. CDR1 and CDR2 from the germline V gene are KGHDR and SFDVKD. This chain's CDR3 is CATVDRGNTQYF. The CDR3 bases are TGTGCCACCGTGGACAGGGGTAATACGCAGTATTTT.

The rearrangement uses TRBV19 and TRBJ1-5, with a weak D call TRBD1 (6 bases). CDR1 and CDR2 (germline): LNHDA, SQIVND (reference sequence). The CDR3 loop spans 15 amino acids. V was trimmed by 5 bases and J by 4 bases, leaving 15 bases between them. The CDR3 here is CASSSHEGGNQPQHF. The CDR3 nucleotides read TGTGCCAGTAGTTCCCACGAGGGGGGGAATCAGCCCCAGCATTTT. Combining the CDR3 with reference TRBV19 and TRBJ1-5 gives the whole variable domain DGGITQSPKYLFRKEGQNVTLSCEQNLNHDAMYWYRQDPGQGLRLIYYSQIVNDFQKGDIAEGYSVSREKKESFPLTVTSAQKNPTAFYLCASSSHEGGNQPQHFGDGTRLSIL.

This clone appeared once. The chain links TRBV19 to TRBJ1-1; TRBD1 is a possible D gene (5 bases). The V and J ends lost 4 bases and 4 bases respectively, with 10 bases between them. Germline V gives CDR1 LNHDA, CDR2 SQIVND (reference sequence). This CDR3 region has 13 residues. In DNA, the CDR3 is TGTGCCAGTAGTAATGCAGGGTCCACTGAAGCTTTCTTT. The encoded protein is CASSNAGSTEAFF. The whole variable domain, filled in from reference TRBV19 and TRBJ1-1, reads DGGITQSPKYLFRKEGQNVTLSCEQNLNHDAMYWYRQDPGQGLRLIYYSQIVNDFQKGDIAEGYSVSREKKESFPLTVTSAQKNPTAFYLCASSNAGSTEAFFGQGTRLTVV.

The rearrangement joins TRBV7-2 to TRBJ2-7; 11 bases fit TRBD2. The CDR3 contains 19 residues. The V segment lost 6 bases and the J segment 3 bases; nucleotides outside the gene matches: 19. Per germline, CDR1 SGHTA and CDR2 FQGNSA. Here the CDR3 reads CASSFELRPGLAVSYEQYF. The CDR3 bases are TGTGCCAGCAGTTTTGAGTTAAGGCCGGGACTAGCGGTTAGCTACGAGCAGTACTTC.

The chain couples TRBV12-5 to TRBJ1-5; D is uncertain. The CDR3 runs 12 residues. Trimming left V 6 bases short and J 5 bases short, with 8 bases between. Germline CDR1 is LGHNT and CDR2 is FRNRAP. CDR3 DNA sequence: TGTGCTAGTGGCGTGTGGCATCAGCCCCAGCATTTT. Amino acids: CASGVWHQPQHF.

The DNA for the CDR3 is TGTGCCAGCAGTTGGGTGGGACAGGACCAGGAGGGGCAGTACTTC. Translating it yields CASSWVGQDQEGQYF. The J gene is TRBJ2-7, the V gene TRBV6-6, with 8 bases lining up with TRBD1. This CDR3 has 15 amino acids. The germline CDR1 and CDR2 sequences are MNHNY and SVGAGI (reference sequence). Trimming removed 4 bases from V and 9 bases from J; junction bases left unmatched: 14.

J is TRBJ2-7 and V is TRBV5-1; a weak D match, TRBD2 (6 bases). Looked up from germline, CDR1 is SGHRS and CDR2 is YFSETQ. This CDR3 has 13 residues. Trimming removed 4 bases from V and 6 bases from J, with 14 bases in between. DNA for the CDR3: TGCGCCAGCAGCCCCCGACCGGAGGGCGAGCAGTACTTC. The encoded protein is CASSPRPEGEQYF.

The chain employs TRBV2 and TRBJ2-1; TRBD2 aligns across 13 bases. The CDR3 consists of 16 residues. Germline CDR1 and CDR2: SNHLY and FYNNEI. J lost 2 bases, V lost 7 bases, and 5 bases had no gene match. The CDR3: CASNKLAGGPYNEQFF. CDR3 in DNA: TGTGCCAGCAACAAACTAGCGGGAGGGCCCTACAATGAGCAGTTCTTC.

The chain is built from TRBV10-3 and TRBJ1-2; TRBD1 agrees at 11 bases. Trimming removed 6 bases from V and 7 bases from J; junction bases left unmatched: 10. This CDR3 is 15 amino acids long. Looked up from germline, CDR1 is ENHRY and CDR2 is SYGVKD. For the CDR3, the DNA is TGTGCCATCAGGGACTCCGGGACAGGGGGAACTGGCTACACCTTC. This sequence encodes CAIRDSGTGGTGYTF.

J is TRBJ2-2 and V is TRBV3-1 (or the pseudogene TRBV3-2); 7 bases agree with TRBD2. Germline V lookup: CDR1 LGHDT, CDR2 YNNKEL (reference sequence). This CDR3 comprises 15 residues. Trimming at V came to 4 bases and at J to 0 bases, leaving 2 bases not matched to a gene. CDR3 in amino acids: CASSLAGANTGELFF. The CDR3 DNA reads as TGTGCCAGCAGCCTCGCGGGGGCGAACACCGGGGAGCTGTTTTTT.

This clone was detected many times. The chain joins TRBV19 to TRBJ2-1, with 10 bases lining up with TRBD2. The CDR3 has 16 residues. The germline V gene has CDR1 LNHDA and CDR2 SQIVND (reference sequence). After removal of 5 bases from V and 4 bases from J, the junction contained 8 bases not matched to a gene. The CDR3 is CASSDFLAGVYNEQFF. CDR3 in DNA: TGTGCCAGTAGTGATTTTCTAGCGGGGGTGTACAATGAGCAGTTCTTC.

Here the CDR3 DNA reads TGCGCCAGCAGCTTGGACAGGGGGACAGATACGCAGTATTTT. Encoded protein: CASSLDRGTDTQYF. The chain links TRBV5-1 to TRBJ2-3; 8 positions agree with TRBD1. CDR3 length: 14 amino acids. Germline V CDR1 and CDR2: SGHRS, YFSETQ. V lost 0 bases, J lost 3 bases, and 0 bases stayed unmatched.